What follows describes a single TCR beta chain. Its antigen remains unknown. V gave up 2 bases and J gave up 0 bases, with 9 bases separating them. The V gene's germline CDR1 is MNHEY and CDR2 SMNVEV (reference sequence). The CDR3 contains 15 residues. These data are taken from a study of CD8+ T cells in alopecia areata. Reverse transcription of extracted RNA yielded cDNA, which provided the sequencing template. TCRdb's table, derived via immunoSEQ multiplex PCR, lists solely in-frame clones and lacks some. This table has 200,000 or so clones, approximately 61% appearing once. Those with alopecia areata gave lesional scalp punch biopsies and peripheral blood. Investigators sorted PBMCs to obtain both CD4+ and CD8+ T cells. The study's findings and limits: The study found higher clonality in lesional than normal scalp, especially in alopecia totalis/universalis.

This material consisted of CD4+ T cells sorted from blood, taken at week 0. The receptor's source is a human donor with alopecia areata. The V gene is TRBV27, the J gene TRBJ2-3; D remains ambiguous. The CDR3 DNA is TGTGCCAGCAGTTTAAAAGCTTCTAGCACAGATACGCAGTATTTT. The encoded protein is CASSLKASSTDTQYF.